Listed here are 10 T cell receptor beta chains from one sample, sequenced in a study of cytomegalovirus exposure and HLA in healthy donors. In the PCR, 60 Vbeta and 13 Jbeta primers were used. Assay: immunoSEQ multiplex PCR; the TCRdb copy retains only in-frame clones and omits some. In the table there are tens of thousands of clones, more than 60% of which are singletons. Input material: PBMCs. Receptor source: a male donor in good health and CMV-seropositive.

The CDR3 nucleotides are TGCGCCAGCAGCCAACTAGCGGGAGAACCCTACGAGCAGTACTTC. Protein: CASSQLAGEPYEQYF. The rearrangement links TRBV4-1 to TRBJ2-7, with 10 bases that match TRBD2. Germline CDR1 MGHRA, CDR2 YSYEKL. Unmatched junction bases numbered 3, after V lost 2 bases and J lost 2 bases. The CDR3 is made up of 15 amino acids.

The J gene is TRBJ2-7, the V gene TRBV28; 8 bases are a match to TRBD1. The CDR3 has 14 amino acids. CDR1 is MDHEN and CDR2 is SYDVKM in the germline V gene. The junction had 7 bases not matched to a gene; V was cut back by 4 bases and J by 5 bases. CDR3: CASSSRQGRHEQYF. The CDR3 DNA sequence: TGTGCCAGCAGTTCCCGACAGGGGCGGCACGAGCAGTACTTC.

The gene calls are TRBV7-3 and TRBJ2-5; 8 bases are shared with TRBD1. The V segment lost 3 bases and the J segment 3 bases; nucleotides outside the gene matches: 0. Germline V gives CDR1 SGHTA, CDR2 FQGTGA. This CDR3 has 13 residues. The CDR3 reads CASSLDREETQYF. The CDR3 DNA is TGTGCCAGCAGCTTGGACAGGGAAGAGACCCAGTACTTC.

J is TRBJ2-7 and V is TRBV27, with 10 bases that match TRBD1. The CDR3 extends over 14 amino acids. The V gene's germline CDR1 is MNHEY and CDR2 SMNVEV (reference sequence). Unmatched junction bases numbered 12, after V lost 6 bases and J lost 10 bases. The CDR3 nucleotides read TGTGCCAGCAGGCCCGTTTTGGGGACAGGGGTTCAGTACTTC. It is translated as CASRPVLGTGVQYF.

The chain is built from TRBV13 and TRBJ2-6; D is unresolved. This CDR3 has 14 residues. V gave up 0 bases and J gave up 3 bases, with 3 bases separating them. The germline gives CDR1 PRHDT, CDR2 FYEKMQ (reference sequence). The CDR3 DNA reads TGTGCCAGCAGCTTAGGGAGTGGGGCCAACGTCCTGACTTTC. Its protein is CASSLGSGANVLTF.

The chain is built from TRBV11-2 and TRBJ1-2; the D is unclear. The V gene lost 2 bases and the J gene lost 4 bases, with 8 bases spanning the gap. Germline assignment: CDR1 SGHAT and CDR2 FQNNGV. The CDR3 consists of 13 residues. The CDR3 bases are TGTGCCAGCAGCTTATTCGAGTTCTATGGCTACACCTTC. It encodes CASSLFEFYGYTF.

The chain links TRBV2 to TRBJ1-2; D may be TRBD1 (5 bases). The CDR3 has 16 residues. CDR1 is SNHLY, CDR2 FYNNEI, per germline. The V gene lost 2 bases and the J gene lost 1 base, with 14 bases spanning the gap. The CDR3 spells CASSESQGLNNYGYTF. CDR3 nucleotides: TGTGCCAGCAGTGAATCCCAGGGTCTAAATAACTATGGCTACACCTTC.

The gene calls are TRBV11-2 and TRBJ2-7; TRBD1 aligns across 8 bases. Germline V gene data show CDR1 as SGHAT and CDR2 as FQNNGV. J lost 2 bases, V lost 4 bases, and 7 bases had no gene match. The CDR3 is made up of 15 amino acids. CDR3 in DNA: TGTGCCAGCAGCTCGATTAGGACAGGGACCTACGAGCAGTACTTC. It encodes CASSSIRTGTYEQYF.

Only one count was recorded for this clone. V gene TRBV6-4 combines with J gene TRBJ2-1; TRBD2 agrees at 7 bases. This CDR3 comprises 13 residues. Germline V gene data show CDR1 as MRHNA and CDR2 as SNTAGT. After removal of 4 bases from V and 9 bases from J, the junction contained 6 bases not matched to a gene. CDR3 nucleotides: TGTGCCAGCAGTGCTGGCGGGAGCGTTGAGCAGTTCTTC. Residues: CASSAGGSVEQFF.

The rearrangement uses TRBV2 and TRBJ1-2; unclear D gene. The CDR3 has 14 amino acids. Germline CDR1 reads SNHLY; CDR2 reads FYNNEI. Deletions cut 1 base from V and 2 bases from J, with 8 bases between. CDR3 sequence reads: CASSEDRANYGYTF. The DNA for the CDR3 is TGTGCCAGCAGTGAAGATAGAGCAAACTATGGCTACACCTTC.